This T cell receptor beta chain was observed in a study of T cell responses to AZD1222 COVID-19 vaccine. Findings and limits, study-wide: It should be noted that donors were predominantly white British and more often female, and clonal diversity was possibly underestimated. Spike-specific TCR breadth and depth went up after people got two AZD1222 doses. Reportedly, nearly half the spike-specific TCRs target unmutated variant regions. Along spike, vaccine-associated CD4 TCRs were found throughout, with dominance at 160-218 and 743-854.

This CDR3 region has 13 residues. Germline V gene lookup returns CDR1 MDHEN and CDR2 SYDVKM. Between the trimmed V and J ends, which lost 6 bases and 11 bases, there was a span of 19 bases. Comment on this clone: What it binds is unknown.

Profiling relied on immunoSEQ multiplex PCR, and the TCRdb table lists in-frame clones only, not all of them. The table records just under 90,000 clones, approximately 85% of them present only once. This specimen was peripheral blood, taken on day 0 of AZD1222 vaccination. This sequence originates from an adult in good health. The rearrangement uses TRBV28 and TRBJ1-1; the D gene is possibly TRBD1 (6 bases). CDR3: CASSSPDSKFAFF. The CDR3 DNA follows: TGTGCCAGCAGCTCCCCGGACAGTAAGTTCGCTTTCTTT. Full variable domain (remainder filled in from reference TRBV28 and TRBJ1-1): DVKVTQSSRYLVKRTGEKVFLECVQDMDHENMFWYRQDPGLGLRLIYFSYDVKMKEKGDIPEGYSVSREKKERFSLILESASTNQTSMYLCASSSPDSKFAFFGQGTRLTVV.